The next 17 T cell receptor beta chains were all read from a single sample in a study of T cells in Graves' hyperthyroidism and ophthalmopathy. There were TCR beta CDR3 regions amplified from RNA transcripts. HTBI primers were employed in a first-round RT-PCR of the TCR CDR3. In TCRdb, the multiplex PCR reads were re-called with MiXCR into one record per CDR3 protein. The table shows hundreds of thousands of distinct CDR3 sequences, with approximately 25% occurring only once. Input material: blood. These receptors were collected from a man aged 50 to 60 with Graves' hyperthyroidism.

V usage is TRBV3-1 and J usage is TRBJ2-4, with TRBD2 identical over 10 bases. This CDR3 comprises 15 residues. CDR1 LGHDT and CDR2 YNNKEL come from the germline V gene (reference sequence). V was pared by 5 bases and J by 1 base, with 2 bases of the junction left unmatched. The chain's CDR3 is CASSSSGSAKNIQYF. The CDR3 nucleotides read TGTGCCAGCAGCTCTAGCGGGAGTGCCAAAAACATTCAGTACTTC.

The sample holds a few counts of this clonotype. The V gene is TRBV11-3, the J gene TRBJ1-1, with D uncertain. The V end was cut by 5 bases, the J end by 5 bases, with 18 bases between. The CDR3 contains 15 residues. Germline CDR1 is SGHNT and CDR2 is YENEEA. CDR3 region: CASSPRSGSRTEAFF. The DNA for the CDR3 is TGTGCCAGCAGCCCGCGGTCGGGAAGTAGGACTGAAGCTTTCTTT.

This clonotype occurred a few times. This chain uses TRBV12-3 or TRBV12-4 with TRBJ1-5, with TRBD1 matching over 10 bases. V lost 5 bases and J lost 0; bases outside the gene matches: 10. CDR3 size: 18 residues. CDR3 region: CASSLGQGLGDSNQPQHF. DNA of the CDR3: TGTGCCAGCAGTCTGGGACAGGGGCTTGGGGATAGCAATCAGCCCCAGCATTTT.

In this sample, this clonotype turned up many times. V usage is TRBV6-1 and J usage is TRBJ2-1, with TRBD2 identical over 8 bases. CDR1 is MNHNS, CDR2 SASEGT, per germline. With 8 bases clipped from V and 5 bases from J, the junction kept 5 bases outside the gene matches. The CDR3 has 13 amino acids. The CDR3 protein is CASHERENNEQFF. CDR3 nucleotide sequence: TGTGCCAGCCATGAGCGGGAGAACAATGAGCAGTTCTTC.

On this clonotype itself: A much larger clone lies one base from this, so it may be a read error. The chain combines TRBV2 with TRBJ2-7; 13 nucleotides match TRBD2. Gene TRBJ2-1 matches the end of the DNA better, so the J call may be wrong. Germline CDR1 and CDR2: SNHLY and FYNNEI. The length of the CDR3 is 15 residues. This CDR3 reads CASSEGLAGFYEQFF. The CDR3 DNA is TGTGCCAGCAGTGAGGGACTAGCGGGATTCTACGAGCAGTTCTTC.

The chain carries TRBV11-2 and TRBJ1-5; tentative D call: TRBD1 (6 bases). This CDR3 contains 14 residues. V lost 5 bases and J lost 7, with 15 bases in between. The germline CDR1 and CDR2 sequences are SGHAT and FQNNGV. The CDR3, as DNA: TGTGCCAGCAGCCATCCAGGGGCGGGGCAGCCCCAGCATTTT. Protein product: CASSHPGAGQPQHF.

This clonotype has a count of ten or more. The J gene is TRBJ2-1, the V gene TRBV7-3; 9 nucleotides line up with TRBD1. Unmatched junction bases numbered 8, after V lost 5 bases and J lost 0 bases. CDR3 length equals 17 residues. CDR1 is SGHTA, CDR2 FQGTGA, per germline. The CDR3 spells CASSPKTGGVSYNEQFF. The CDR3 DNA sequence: TGTGCCAGCAGCCCGAAGACAGGGGGAGTCTCCTACAATGAGCAGTTCTTC.

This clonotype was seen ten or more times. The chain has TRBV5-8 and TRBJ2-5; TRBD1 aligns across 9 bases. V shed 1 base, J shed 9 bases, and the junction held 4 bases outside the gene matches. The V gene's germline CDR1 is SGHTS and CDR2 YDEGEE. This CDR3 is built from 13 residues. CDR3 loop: CASSLTDRGAQYF. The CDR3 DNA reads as TGTGCCAGCAGCTTGACCGACAGGGGGGCCCAGTACTTC.

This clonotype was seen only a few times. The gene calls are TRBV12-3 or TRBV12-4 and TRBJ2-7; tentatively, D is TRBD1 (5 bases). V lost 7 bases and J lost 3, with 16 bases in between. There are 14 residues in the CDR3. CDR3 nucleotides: TGTGCCAGCACCTTAAGTGGGCAGGGCTACGAGCAGTACTTC. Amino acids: CASTLSGQGYEQYF.

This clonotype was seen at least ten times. The DNA of the CDR3 is TGTGCCAGCAGTGAAGACAGGTTGGAGTTCTTC. Its protein is CASSEDRLEFF. The chain couples TRBV2 to TRBJ2-1; a weak D match, TRBD1 (5 bases). This CDR3 contains 11 residues. The V end lost 1 base, the J end lost 14 bases, and 9 bases lay between the germline ends. Germline V gives CDR1 SNHLY, CDR2 FYNNEI.

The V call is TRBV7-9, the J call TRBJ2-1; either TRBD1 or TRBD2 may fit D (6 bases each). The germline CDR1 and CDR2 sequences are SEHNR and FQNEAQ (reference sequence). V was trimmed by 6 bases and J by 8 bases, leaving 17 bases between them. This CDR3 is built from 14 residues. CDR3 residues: CASSPRGLVDEQFF. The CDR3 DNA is TGTGCCAGCAGTCCCAGGGGACTGGTTGATGAGCAGTTCTTC.

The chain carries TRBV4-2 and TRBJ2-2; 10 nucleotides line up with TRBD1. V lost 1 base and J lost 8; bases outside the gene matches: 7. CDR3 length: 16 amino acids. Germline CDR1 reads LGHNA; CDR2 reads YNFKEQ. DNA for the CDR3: TGTGCCAGCAGCCAAGTGTCGGACAGGGGGAGAGGGGAGCTGTTTTTT. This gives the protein CASSQVSDRGRGELFF.

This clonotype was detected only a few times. Written as DNA, the CDR3 is TGTGCCAGCAGCTGGACTAGCGCTCGCAATGAGCAGTTCTTC. This gives the protein CASSWTSARNEQFF. The chain has TRBV11-2 and TRBJ2-1, with 9 nucleotides matching TRBD2. The trim removed 4 bases at V and 6 bases at J, leaving 4 bases unmatched. CDR1 and CDR2 (germline): SGHAT, FQNNGV. The CDR3 loop spans 14 amino acids.

CDR3: CASSPRGDQETQYF. The CDR3 region has the DNA TGCGCCAGCAGCCCCCGGGGGGACCAAGAGACCCAGTACTTC. This rearrangement joins TRBV5-1 to TRBJ2-5; TRBD2 agrees at 7 bases. This CDR3 is 14 amino acids long. Germline V gene lookup returns CDR1 SGHRS and CDR2 YFSETQ. Trimming at V came to 4 bases and at J to 0 bases, leaving 3 bases not matched to a gene.

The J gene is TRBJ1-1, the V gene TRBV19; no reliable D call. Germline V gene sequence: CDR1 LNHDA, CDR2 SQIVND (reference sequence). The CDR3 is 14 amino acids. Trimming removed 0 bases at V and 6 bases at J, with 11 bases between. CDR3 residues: CASSIDRRVSEAFF. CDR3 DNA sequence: TGTGCCAGTAGTATAGATCGAAGGGTTTCTGAAGCTTTCTTT.

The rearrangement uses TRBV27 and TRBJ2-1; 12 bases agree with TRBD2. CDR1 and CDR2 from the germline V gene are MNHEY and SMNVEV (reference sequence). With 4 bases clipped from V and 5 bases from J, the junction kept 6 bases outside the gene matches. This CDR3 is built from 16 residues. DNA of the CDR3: TGTGCCAGCAGTTCCAGACTAGCGGGAGAGGACAATGAGCAGTTCTTC. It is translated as CASSSRLAGEDNEQFF.

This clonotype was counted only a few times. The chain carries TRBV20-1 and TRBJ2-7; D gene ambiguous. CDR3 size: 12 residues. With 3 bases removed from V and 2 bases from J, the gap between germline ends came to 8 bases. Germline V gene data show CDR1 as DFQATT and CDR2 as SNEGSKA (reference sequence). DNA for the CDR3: TGCAGTGCTAGGAACAGTCCCTACGAGCAGTACTTC. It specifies CSARNSPYEQYF.